The 16 T cell receptor beta chains presented below share a single source sample, sequenced in a study of T cells in Graves' hyperthyroidism and ophthalmopathy. Amplification of TCR beta CDR3 regions used RNA as the template. An initial round of RT-PCR targeting the TCR CDR3 relied on the HTBI primer set. TCRdb redid the calling of the multiplex PCR reads with MiXCR, one entry per CDR3 protein. The data contain about 550,000 distinct CDR3 sequences, 20% of them singletons. The sequenced material came from blood. These receptors were collected from a man between 18 and 35 years old with Graves' hyperthyroidism.

V and J are TRBV29-1 and TRBJ2-5; D remains unclear. The length of the CDR3 is 15 residues. CDR1 and CDR2 from the germline V gene are SQVTM and ANQGSEA. Trimming shortened V by 3 bases and J by 4 bases, and 18 bases separated the two germline ends. This CDR3 is CSVEMAQAVGETQYF. CDR3 coding DNA: TGCAGCGTTGAGATGGCTCAGGCTGTAGGAGAGACCCAGTACTTC.

This clonotype was picked up many times. A much larger clone is a single base away; this may be a read error. The V call is TRBV12-3 or TRBV12-4, the J call TRBJ1-1; D is perhaps TRBD1 (5 bases). The CDR3 runs 12 residues. CDR3 in DNA: TGTGCCTGCAGCCGAGGGGAATCTGAAGCTTTCTTT. This translates into CACSRGESEAFF.

This rearrangement joins TRBV28 to TRBJ1-1, with no clear D. CDR1 is MDHEN and CDR2 is SYDVKM in the germline V gene. This CDR3 is 14 amino acids long. V lost 6 bases to trimming and J lost 6 bases, with 17 bases between them. The CDR3, as DNA: TGTGCCAGCAGACGAACCCCCGACGGCTCTGAAGCTTTCTTT. This translates into CASRRTPDGSEAFF.

V and J are TRBV6-2 or TRBV6-3 and TRBJ1-1; the D is unclear. Germline V gene data show CDR1 as MNHEY and CDR2 as SVGEGT. The CDR3 runs to 13 residues. V was pared by 7 bases and J by 4 bases, with 13 bases between. The CDR3 DNA follows: TGTGCCAGCAACCTTTTGCGGTCCACTGAAGCTTTCTTT. Its translation is CASNLLRSTEAFF.

This clonotype has a count of ten or more. This chain uses TRBV12-3 or TRBV12-4 with TRBJ1-5; 7 bases map to TRBD1. With V trimmed by 7 bases and J by 2 bases, 8 bases remained unmatched. CDR3 length: 15 residues. CDR3 nucleotides: TGTGCCAGCACTTTGCCCGACAGGGGCAATCAGCCCCAGCATTTT. Translating gives CASTLPDRGNQPQHF.

This clonotype has just a few counts. The chain is built from TRBV12-3 or TRBV12-4 and TRBJ2-5, with D unclear. The CDR3 runs 14 residues. Trimming removed 3 bases from V and 1 base from J, with 9 bases in between. CDR3 sequence reads: CASSFTTLQETQYF. The CDR3 DNA reads TGTGCCAGCAGTTTTACAACCCTCCAAGAGACCCAGTACTTC.

This clonotype has just one count. Given a much more abundant clone one base away, this may be a read error. It is likely a read error, because the conserved phenylalanine at the end of the CDR3 is missing. V usage is TRBV25-1 and J usage is TRBJ1-1; 7 nucleotides match TRBD1. Trimming cost V 6 bases and J 3 bases; bases outside gene matches: 10. The CDR3 is made up of 15 amino acids. Germline CDR1 reads MGHDK; CDR2 reads SYGVNS. CDR3 protein: CASRGQRSGYTEAFL. CDR3 DNA sequence: TGTGCCAGCAGGGGACAGCGGTCGGGGTACACTGAAGCTTTCTTG.

This clonotype has only one observation. The genes are TRBV11-3 and TRBJ1-1; D unresolved. The CDR3 runs to 14 residues. V was trimmed by 2 bases and J by 4 bases, leaving 11 bases between them. CDR1 and CDR2 (germline): SGHNT, YENEEA. The CDR3 DNA reads as TGTGCCAGCAGCTTAAATCCGGAGGGCACTGAAGCTTTCTTT. Protein product: CASSLNPEGTEAFF.

This clonotype was recorded only once. The chain links TRBV6-1 to TRBJ1-2, with D perhaps TRBD1 (6 bases). Trimming cost V 1 base and J 3 bases, with 18 bases left between them. CDR3 length: 17 residues. CDR1 MNHNS and CDR2 SASEGT come from the germline V gene. The CDR3 protein is CASSEVGGGEKYYGYTF. The CDR3 nucleotides read TGTGCCAGCAGTGAAGTAGGAGGGGGAGAGAAGTACTATGGCTACACCTTC.

This clonotype was picked up many times. The rearrangement joins TRBV2 to TRBJ2-7; TRBD2 agrees at 8 bases. The length of the CDR3 is 12 residues. Germline CDR1 SNHLY, CDR2 FYNNEI. V dropped 10 bases and J dropped 0; count of bases not matched to a gene: 2. CDR3 region: CATTSGSYEQYF. Here the CDR3 DNA reads TGTGCCACCACTAGCGGCTCCTACGAGCAGTACTTC.

V is TRBV9 and J is TRBJ2-5; TRBD1 is a possible D gene (5 bases). Trimming took 0 bases from V and 10 from J, leaving 13 bases between them. The CDR3 has 13 amino acids. Germline CDR1 and CDR2: SGDLS and YYNGEE. The CDR3 DNA follows: TGTGCCAGCAGCGTAGGAAGGGGCGCGGACCAGTACTTC. Its protein product is CASSVGRGADQYF.

This clonotype was seen repeatedly, ten times or more. The chain is built from TRBV2 and TRBJ1-3; D ambiguous. V lost 6 bases, J lost 0 bases, and 12 bases lay in between. Germline loops: CDR1 SNHLY, CDR2 FYNNEI. The CDR3 is 15 residues long. For the CDR3, the DNA is TGTGCCAGCAGCGCCTCACAGAGCTCTGGAAACACCATATATTTT. Translated: CASSASQSSGNTIYF.

In regard to this clonotype: A clone one base away is much larger, so this may be a read error. The chain uses TRBV19 and TRBJ2-7; the match to TRBD2 covers 7 bases. The CDR3 contains 12 residues. Looked up from germline, CDR1 is LNHDA and CDR2 is SQIVND (reference sequence). Trimming removed 6 bases from V and 5 bases from J; junction bases left unmatched: 4. CDR3 residues: CASSRGDHEQYF. CDR3 nucleotides: TGTGCCAGTAGCCGGGGGGACCACGAGCAGTACTTC.

The V and J genes are TRBV11-2 and TRBJ1-6; D is perhaps TRBD1 (5 bases). V was pared by 3 bases and J by 10 bases, with 10 bases between. CDR1 is SGHAT and CDR2 is FQNNGV in the germline V gene. The CDR3 consists of 13 residues. The CDR3 sequence is CASSFGTGSPLHF. In DNA, the CDR3 is TGTGCCAGCAGCTTTGGGACCGGGTCACCCCTCCACTTT.

This clonotype came up many times. V usage is TRBV28 and J usage is TRBJ2-7; 8 bases line up with TRBD1. Germline lookup yields CDR1 MDHEN and CDR2 SYDVKM. The CDR3 is 15 amino acids. Trimming removed 8 bases from V and 2 bases from J; junction bases left unmatched: 11. The chain's CDR3 is CASAPGTGYPYEQYF. The CDR3 DNA reads TGTGCCAGCGCCCCCGGGACAGGTTACCCCTACGAGCAGTACTTC.

This clonotype showed up just a few times. This chain uses TRBV28 with TRBJ1-5; 10 nucleotides align to TRBD1. J gave up 7 bases and V 6 bases, and 6 bases lay outside the gene matches. CDR1 and CDR2 from the germline V gene are MDHEN and SYDVKM. The CDR3 covers 14 residues. The CDR3 loop reads CASRGTGATQPQHF. As DNA, the CDR3 is TGTGCCAGCAGGGGGACAGGGGCTACGCAGCCCCAGCATTTT.